Detailed here is one TCR beta chain. This clone was detected only once. Which antigen it targets is not known. There are no base qualities to consult, and no much larger clone falls within one base. Deletion took 1 base off V and 0 bases off J, with a span of 7 bases between the germline ends. Including the terminal cysteine and phenylalanine, the CDR3 comprises 15 residues. Only the CDR3 portion is preserved as DNA: 45 bases, with reading frame beginning at the first base. The germline V gene (reference sequence) provides CDR1 LGHDT and CDR2 YNNKEL. The record originates from a study of blood T cell repertoires in COVID-19 (dated by TCRdb to the early 2020s). With respect to the entire study: Collaborator samples came from the United States, Italy and Spain and covered acute and convalescent phases of COVID-19. Where available, HLA class I and class II types were taken from metadata supplied by the sample provider and were not determined by assay-based typing. The samples were drawn from two sources: the first 160 participants of the ongoing ImmuneRACE study, and approximately 1,300 subjects contributed by 6 global collaborators. The material from the prospective study consisted of cDNA or gDNA derived from T cells, B-cell-depleted T cells, or PBMCs. Sample metadata almost always included a de-identified subject ID, COVID-19 status, age in years and sex. The repertoires were released in a freely available public database intended as a resource for research on the immune response to SARS-CoV-2. Subjects who had been exposed to COVID-19, were actively infected with it, or had recovered from it provided the deeply sampled blood TCRbeta repertoires that made up the dataset. Results and caveats for the whole study, not just this receptor: The amount of clinical and demographic metadata varied by source and participant and was provided uncurated.

TCRbeta CDR3 regions were amplified from genomic DNA by means of the immunoSEQ Assay, a bias-controlled multiplex PCR. On the study's bioinformatics: Nucleated cell counts per sample were estimated from amplification of reference gene primers within the assay. To quantify the absolute abundance of each unique TCRbeta CDR3 rearrangement, sequence reads were collapsed and filtered. For each sample, productive Simpson clonality was calculated as the square root of Simpson's diversity index over productive rearrangements. TCRdb limited this immuneACCESS table to in-frame rearrangements with V and J called. A share of clones is missing; checked studies link under half to unresolved V genes, and the rest is unexplained. The D gene and trimming were derived from the DNA, and the V and J assignments and clone size from that table. Recorded for this sample are 250,000 to 400,000 clones; about 85% of them occurred a single time. The ten most abundant clones make up around 1.8% of the sample.

Enrolling through a virtual design, the prospective study's participants ranged in age from about 18 to 89 years and lived across roughly 23 United States geographic areas. In the prospective study, cohorts were assigned on the basis of participant-reported clinical history obtained from a screening survey and a study questionnaire. A participant counted as exposed if, within 2 weeks of entering the study, that participant had been in contact with someone who had a PCR-confirmed or clinician-diagnosed COVID-19 case. In the prospective study, mobile phlebotomists collected whole blood, serum and a nasopharyngeal or oropharyngeal swab from each participant. Prospective study participants could optionally give additional blood draws and questionnaires over an approximately 2-month period. Blood samples from the prospective study were shipped frozen or at room temperature prior to DNA extraction.

The sample taken for sequencing was PBMCs or T cells enriched from blood (not recorded which). The V and J segments used are TRBV3-1 (or the pseudogene TRBV3-2) and TRBJ1-3; the D gene cannot be named for sure. The clonotype originates from a woman aged 25 to 45 who had been exposed to COVID-19. CDR3 region: CASSQGSGSGNTIYF. The DNA sequence is as follows: TGTGCCAGCAGCCAAGGCTCCGGCTCTGGAAACACCATATATTTT.